These 28 T cell receptor beta chains were sequenced from one sample in a study of shared clonotypes between healthy human individuals. Measured with immunoSEQ multiplex PCR; TCRdb has only the in-frame clones, and not every one. The sample consists of about 2 million clones, 95% of them appearing once. The sequencing sample was made of naive CD4+ T cells sorted from blood. The subset is: CD45RA+ positively selected. The receptors shown here come from a young man in good health.

The V and J genes are TRBV15 and TRBJ2-3; D not certain. This CDR3 has 15 residues. Germline loops: CDR1 LNHNV, CDR2 YYDKDF (reference sequence). V lost 5 bases and J 0 bases, leaving 12 bases between the germline ends. The CDR3 nucleotides are TGTGCCACCAGCTCCCGGACGGGTAGCACAGATACGCAGTATTTT. Protein: CATSSRTGSTDTQYF.

Turning to this clone: Other nucleotide sequences from this sample produce the same CDR3. The rearrangement joins TRBV10-3 to TRBJ2-7; either TRBD1 or TRBD2 may fit D (5 bases each). The CDR3 is 13 residues long. Germline V CDR1 and CDR2: ENHRY, SYGVKD. Trimming stripped 5 bases from V and 0 bases from J, with 8 bases between. The CDR3 loop reads CAISPGSSYEQYF. The CDR3 DNA sequence: TGTGCCATCAGTCCAGGGAGCTCCTACGAGCAGTACTTC.

V is TRBV6-6 and J is TRBJ1-2; 7 nucleotides line up with TRBD1. This CDR3 has 15 residues. Per the germline V gene, CDR1 is MNHNY and CDR2 is SVGAGI (reference sequence). With 2 bases clipped from V and 8 bases from J, the junction kept 11 bases outside the gene matches. The CDR3 loop is CASSYDDRAPRGYTF. CDR3 sequence (DNA): TGTGCCAGCAGTTACGACGACAGGGCCCCCCGAGGCTACACCTTC.

The chain carries TRBV6-1 and TRBJ1-5; a possible D gene is TRBD1 (5 bases). This CDR3 spans 14 amino acids. V lost 7 bases to trimming and J lost 0 bases, with 10 bases between them. Germline V gene data show CDR1 as MNHNS and CDR2 as SASEGT. The CDR3 nucleotides are TGTGCCAGCACCGATGGGGGTAGCAATCAGCCCCAGCATTTT. It codes for CASTDGGSNQPQHF.

The CDR3, as DNA: TGTGCCAGCAGTGACGGGACAGCCAATAATTCACCCCTCCACTTT. It codes for CASSDGTANNSPLHF. The J gene is TRBJ1-6, the V gene TRBV6-1, with TRBD1 matching over 7 bases. The CDR3 runs 15 residues. Germline CDR1 reads MNHNS; CDR2 reads SASEGT. The trim removed 3 bases at V and 5 bases at J, leaving 4 bases unmatched.

This chain connects TRBV18 to TRBJ2-4, with 10 bases lining up with TRBD2. CDR1 and CDR2 (germline): KGHSH, LQKENI. The CDR3 is 15 residues long. Losses at the gene ends were 2 bases for V and 11 bases for J; bases not matched to a gene: 9. CDR3 coding DNA: TGTGCCAGCTCACCATCGCTAGCGGGAGAACTGTTTCAGTACTTC. Translation: CASSPSLAGELFQYF.

The CDR3 DNA reads TGTGCCAGCAGCCAGGGACAGGGGTCCTACGAGCAGTACTTC. It encodes CASSQGQGSYEQYF. This chain connects TRBV9 to TRBJ2-7, with 10 nucleotides matching TRBD1. Unmatched junction bases numbered 2, after V lost 4 bases and J lost 1 base. This CDR3 spans 14 amino acids. Germline V lookup: CDR1 SGDLS, CDR2 YYNGEE.

This sequence joins TRBV15 and TRBJ2-7; weak D call: TRBD2 (5 bases). V gave up 0 bases and J gave up 4 bases, with 22 bases separating them. The CDR3 contains 18 residues. Germline lookup yields CDR1 LNHNV and CDR2 YYDKDF (reference sequence). The CDR3 loop reads CATSREPPDHPGKYEQYF. In nucleotides, the CDR3 is TGTGCCACCAGCAGAGAACCTCCCGATCACCCGGGAAAGTACGAGCAGTACTTC.

Note on this clone: Other nucleotide sequences from this sample produce the same CDR3. The chain recombines TRBV19 with TRBJ1-5; D uncertain. Germline V gene sequence: CDR1 LNHDA, CDR2 SQIVND (reference sequence). The length of the CDR3 is 14 residues. V gave up 6 bases and J gave up 1 base, with 10 bases separating them. CDR3 amino acids: CASRPTGSNQPQHF. The CDR3 DNA follows: TGTGCCAGTAGGCCCACGGGAAGCAATCAGCCCCAGCATTTT. Full variable domain (missing parts from reference TRBV19 and TRBJ1-5): DGGITQSPKYLFRKEGQNVTLSCEQNLNHDAMYWYRQDPGQGLRLIYYSQIVNDFQKGDIAEGYSVSREKKESFPLTVTSAQKNPTAFYLCASRPTGSNQPQHFGDGTRLSIL.

The V gene is TRBV2, the J gene TRBJ1-3, with D maybe TRBD1 (6 bases). CDR3 length: 13 amino acids. The germline V and J ends were trimmed by 6 bases and 4 bases, with 10 bases remaining between them. Germline V gene data show CDR1 as SNHLY and CDR2 as FYNNEI. This CDR3 is CASRKDRGNTIYF. CDR3 DNA: TGTGCCAGCAGGAAGGACAGAGGAAACACCATATATTTT.

The chain links TRBV4-3 to TRBJ2-7; possibly TRBD2 for D (6 bases). The CDR3 extends over 18 amino acids. Trimming removed 0 bases at V and 2 bases at J, with 20 bases between. Germline-derived CDR1 and CDR2 are LGHNA and YSLEER. CDR3 nucleotides: TGCGCCAGCAGCCAAGAACACCAATTCGCGGGACCTCCCTACGAGCAGTACTTC. This gives the protein CASSQEHQFAGPPYEQYF.

V and J are TRBV6-4 and TRBJ2-7; weak D call: TRBD1 (7 bases). Germline CDR1 reads MRHNA; CDR2 reads SNTAGT. V gave up 8 bases and J gave up 4 bases, with 21 bases separating them. The CDR3 has 15 amino acids. The CDR3 here is CASPGFDREVYEQYF. CDR3 sequence (DNA): TGTGCCAGCCCCGGTTTTGACAGGGAGGTGTACGAGCAGTACTTC.

The V call is TRBV4-2, the J call TRBJ1-4; 9 bases align to TRBD1. V lost 1 base and J lost 8; bases outside the gene matches: 20. The CDR3 runs to 20 residues. Germline lookup yields CDR1 LGHNA and CDR2 YNFKEQ. The CDR3 reads CASSQGIGGTGREVGEKLFF. The CDR3 nucleotides read TGTGCCAGCAGCCAAGGTATAGGAGGGACAGGGAGGGAAGTTGGCGAAAAACTGTTTTTT.

J is TRBJ1-2 and V is TRBV5-1, with 8 nucleotides matching TRBD1. In germline, CDR1 is SGHRS, CDR2 YFSETQ. The CDR3 consists of 15 residues. The CDR3 bases are TGCGTCTCTAGGCCCGGGACAGGAGAACCCTATGGCTACACCTTC. As protein: CVSRPGTGEPYGYTF.

As for this clone: Other nucleotide sequences from this sample produce the same CDR3. The chain couples TRBV7-9 to TRBJ1-1; no clear D. The V and J ends lost 4 bases and 1 base respectively, with 4 bases between them. The CDR3 sequence is 12 residues long. Germline CDR1 SEHNR, CDR2 FQNEAQ (reference sequence). CDR3 protein: CASSWSNTEAFF. The CDR3 coding sequence is TGTGCCAGCAGCTGGTCGAACACTGAAGCTTTCTTT.

The V and J genes are TRBV6-1 and TRBJ1-1; the D gene is possibly TRBD1 (6 bases). The germline gives CDR1 MNHNS, CDR2 SASEGT. Trimming cost V 2 bases and J 11 bases, with 15 bases left between them. The CDR3 extends over 13 amino acids. CDR3 bases: TGTGCCAGCAGTGAACCCTTTAGACAGGCGGCTTTCTTT. Amino acid sequence: CASSEPFRQAAFF.

The CDR3 protein is CASSLGGERYNSPLHF. CDR3 in DNA: TGTGCCAGCAGCTTGGGTGGGGAGAGGTATAATTCACCCCTCCACTTT. The chain recombines TRBV5-4 with TRBJ1-6; D not certain. Trimming took off 0 bases at V and 4 bases at J, with 11 bases between the two ends. There are 16 residues in the CDR3. Germline V gene lookup returns CDR1 SGHNT and CDR2 YYREEE (reference sequence).

The chain employs TRBV19 and TRBJ2-1; D remains unclear. Germline assignment: CDR1 LNHDA and CDR2 SQIVND (reference sequence). The germline V and J ends were trimmed by 4 bases and 9 bases, with 13 bases remaining between them. The CDR3 totals 13 residues. The CDR3 DNA is TGTGCCAGTAGTAATCTAGTAGCTAGTGAGCAGTTCTTC. Residues: CASSNLVASEQFF.

V gene TRBV30 combines with J gene TRBJ2-2; D is unclear. The CDR3 is made up of 13 amino acids. Deletions cut 3 bases from V and 8 bases from J, with 13 bases between. From germline, CDR1 is GTSNPN and CDR2 SVGIG (reference sequence). The CDR3 here is CAWRSSIHGELFF. CDR3 bases: TGTGCCTGGAGGTCGAGTATTCATGGGGAGCTGTTTTTT.

The chain combines TRBV13 with TRBJ2-1, with TRBD1 matching over 7 bases. The germline V gene encodes CDR1 PRHDT and CDR2 FYEKMQ (reference sequence). V lost 5 bases, J lost 7 bases, and 17 bases stayed unmatched. The CDR3 consists of 17 residues. The CDR3 loop is CASSTLGKGGMRNEQFF. The CDR3 DNA is TGTGCCAGCAGCACCCTGGGGAAAGGGGGCATGAGGAATGAGCAGTTCTTC.

The chain links TRBV4-3 to TRBJ2-7; D is possibly TRBD2 (5 bases). The V gene's germline CDR1 is LGHNA and CDR2 YSLEER. The CDR3 contains 15 residues. Trimming left V 0 bases short and J 7 bases short, with 16 bases between. CDR3 loop: CASSQDGLTSREQYF. The CDR3 DNA follows: TGCGCCAGCAGCCAAGACGGACTTACTTCGAGGGAGCAGTACTTC.

The V and J genes are TRBV6-1 and TRBJ2-7, with 8 nucleotides matching TRBD1. The CDR3 runs 13 residues. The trim removed 6 bases at V and 2 bases at J, leaving 3 bases unmatched. CDR1 and CDR2 (germline): MNHNS, SASEGT. In nucleotides, the CDR3 is TGTGCCAGCAGGAGGGACAGGCCCTACGAGCAGTACTTC. It specifies CASRRDRPYEQYF.

The genes are TRBV6-1 and TRBJ1-2, with 9 bases matching TRBD1. With 6 bases clipped from V and 7 bases from J, the junction kept 6 bases outside the gene matches. CDR1 and CDR2 from the germline V gene are MNHNS and SASEGT. The length of the CDR3 is 13 residues. The CDR3 sequence is CASRGQGGIGYTF. CDR3 bases: TGTGCCAGCAGGGGACAGGGTGGGATTGGCTACACCTTC.

The chain recombines TRBV18 with TRBJ2-7; 9 bases align to TRBD1. Looked up from germline, CDR1 is KGHSH and CDR2 is LQKENI. The CDR3 consists of 14 residues. V shed 6 bases and J 5 bases; nucleotides not matched to a gene: 8. The CDR3 DNA reads as TGTGCCAGCTCCCAAGGGACAGGGCTAAACGAGCAGTACTTC. This sequence encodes CASSQGTGLNEQYF.

This chain uses TRBV10-3 with TRBJ2-7; 9 nucleotides agree with TRBD2. Trimming took 6 bases from V and 6 from J; bases not matched to a gene: 9. This CDR3 is built from 14 residues. Germline loops: CDR1 ENHRY, CDR2 SYGVKD. CDR3 amino acids: CAIRTGLAWSEQYF. The CDR3 nucleotides are TGTGCCATCAGAACGGGACTAGCCTGGTCCGAGCAGTACTTC.

V usage is TRBV5-1 and J usage is TRBJ1-5; D possibly corresponds to TRBD1 (5 bases). The CDR3 spans 15 residues. The V and J ends lost 0 bases and 6 bases respectively, with 13 bases between them. Germline CDR1 and CDR2: SGHRS and YFSETQ. The CDR3 coding sequence is TGCGCCAGCAGCTTGGATTCAGGGATAGGTCAGCCCCAGCATTTT. Protein: CASSLDSGIGQPQHF.

The V call is TRBV19, the J call TRBJ2-3, with a possible D match to TRBD2 (6 bases). Deletions cut 1 base from V and 8 bases from J, with 13 bases between. This CDR3 region has 14 residues. CDR1 and CDR2 (germline): LNHDA, SQIVND (reference sequence). The CDR3 loop reads CASSIVGGIGTQYF. CDR3 DNA: TGTGCCAGTAGTATAGTAGGAGGGATAGGTACGCAGTATTTT.

The chain uses TRBV7-2 and TRBJ1-5; D is possibly TRBD1 (5 bases). Germline-derived CDR1 and CDR2 are SGHTA and FQGNSA. V was shortened by 2 bases and J by 6 bases, with 14 bases between the two germline ends. This CDR3 contains 15 residues. CDR3 sequence reads: CASSLSQGTGQPQHF. CDR3 in DNA: TGTGCCAGCAGCTTAAGTCAGGGTACAGGTCAGCCCCAGCATTTT.